These 27 T cell receptor beta chains share one sample of origin, sequenced in a study of T cell responses to AZD1222 COVID-19 vaccine. TCRdb's table, derived via immunoSEQ multiplex PCR, lists solely in-frame clones and lacks some. The sample records 95,000 to 120,000 clones, around 88% being singletons. The sequences come from peripheral blood, collected 28 days after the second AZD1222 dose. The receptor set was obtained from an adult who received the AZD1222 COVID-19 vaccine.

CDR3 residues: CASRPGGGTDTQYF. CDR3 sequence (DNA): TGTGCCAGTAGACCAGGGGGTGGTACAGATACGCAGTATTTT. This chain joins TRBV19 and TRBJ2-3; TRBD1 matches at 7 bases. The ends lost 6 bases at V and 3 bases at J; junction bases unmatched: 6. The CDR3 consists of 14 residues. Germline CDR1 reads LNHDA; CDR2 reads SQIVND (reference sequence).

In its sample, this clone was seen once. The rearrangement joins TRBV4-2 to TRBJ2-7; 9 bases agree with TRBD1. The CDR3 contains 15 residues. Trimming took 1 base from V and 4 from J; bases not matched to a gene: 5. CDR1 and CDR2 (germline): LGHNA, YNFKEQ. CDR3: CASSQAGTGSYEQYF. Written as DNA, the CDR3 is TGTGCCAGCAGCCAAGCTGGGACAGGGTCTTACGAGCAGTACTTC.

The chain links TRBV15 to TRBJ1-4, with D possibly matching TRBD1 (6 bases). The CDR3 extends over 16 amino acids. Germline V gene lookup returns CDR1 LNHNV and CDR2 YYDKDF (reference sequence). Trimming stripped 0 bases from V and 5 bases from J, with 13 bases between. CDR3 nucleotide sequence: TGTGCCACCAGCAGAGAACGTTGGACAGAGAATGAAAAACTGTTTTTT. Its protein product is CATSRERWTENEKLFF. The whole variable domain, remainder taken from reference TRBV15 and TRBJ1-4, is DAMVIQNPRYQVTQFGKPVTLSCSQTLNHNVMYWYQQKSSQAPKLLFHYYDKDFNNEADTPDNFQSRRPNTSFCFLDIRSPGLGDTAMYLCATSRERWTENEKLFFGSGTQLSVL.

The V call is TRBV5-6, the J call TRBJ2-7; 8 bases fit TRBD1. Germline CDR1 SGHDT, CDR2 YYEEEE. This CDR3 region has 14 residues. After removal of 4 bases from V and 3 bases from J, the junction contained 6 bases not matched to a gene. The CDR3 loop reads CASSAGQGIYEQYF. Written as DNA, the CDR3 is TGTGCCAGCAGCGCAGGACAGGGAATCTACGAGCAGTACTTC.

CDR3: CASSYSLQGGDEQFF. The CDR3 DNA sequence: TGTGCCAGCAGTTACTCGTTGCAGGGGGGCGATGAGCAGTTCTTC. This chain connects TRBV6-2 or TRBV6-3 to TRBJ2-1; the D gene is possibly TRBD1 (7 bases). Per the germline V gene, CDR1 is MNHEY and CDR2 is SVGEGT. This CDR3 contains 15 residues. Trimming took off 0 bases at V and 8 bases at J, with 14 bases between the two ends.

This rearrangement joins TRBV7-2 to TRBJ2-1, with D possibly matching TRBD2 (6 bases). This CDR3 comprises 14 residues. Looked up from germline, CDR1 is SGHTA and CDR2 is FQGNSA. Deletions cut 5 bases from V and 7 bases from J, with 15 bases between. Here the CDR3 reads CASSLTGTLNEQFF. DNA for the CDR3: TGTGCCAGCAGCCTAACCGGGACTCTTAATGAGCAGTTCTTC.

This chain connects TRBV6-5 to TRBJ1-5; D unresolved. V gave up 6 bases and J gave up 0 bases, with 9 bases separating them. CDR1 MNHEY and CDR2 SVGAGI come from the germline V gene. This CDR3 has 14 residues. The CDR3 sequence: CASRATDSNQPQHF. The CDR3 DNA reads as TGTGCCAGCAGAGCGACCGATAGCAATCAGCCCCAGCATTTT.

The chain joins TRBV4-3 to TRBJ1-4; TRBD1 is a possible D gene (6 bases). The CDR3 is made up of 12 amino acids. Germline CDR1 reads LGHNA; CDR2 reads YSLEER. Trimming left V 6 bases short and J 5 bases short, with 7 bases between. CDR3 nucleotide sequence: TGCGCCAGCAGAGGGGGGAATGAAAAACTGTTTTTT. It encodes CASRGGNEKLFF.

The rearrangement joins TRBV5-6 to TRBJ1-5; the D gene is possibly TRBD1 (6 bases). This CDR3 has 16 residues. Trimming cost V 6 bases and J 4 bases, with 20 bases left between them. The V gene's germline CDR1 is SGHDT and CDR2 YYEEEE. CDR3 sequence reads: CASNAHRAPGNQPQHF. The CDR3 nucleotides are TGTGCCAGCAACGCACACAGGGCCCCGGGAAATCAGCCCCAGCATTTT.

The V and J genes are TRBV27 and TRBJ1-5; D might be TRBD1 (5 bases). From germline, CDR1 is MNHEY and CDR2 SMNVEV (reference sequence). V gave up 2 bases and J gave up 4 bases, with 9 bases separating them. The CDR3 runs to 14 residues. CDR3 bases: TGTGCCAGCAGTTTAATGTCAGGGAATCAGCCCCAGCATTTT. Translating gives CASSLMSGNQPQHF.

The chain recombines TRBV7-6 with TRBJ2-1; D remains ambiguous. Trimming removed 3 bases at V and 8 bases at J, with 11 bases between. The germline gives CDR1 SGHVS, CDR2 FNYEAQ. CDR3 length equals 13 residues. The CDR3 loop reads CASSFFHGDEQFF. The DNA for the CDR3 is TGTGCCAGCAGCTTCTTCCATGGGGATGAGCAGTTCTTC. The full variable domain, its missing parts supplied by reference TRBV7-6 and TRBJ2-1, is GAGVSQSPRYKVTKRGQDVALRCDPISGHVSLYWYRQALGQGPEFLTYFNYEAQQDKSGLPNDRFSAERPEGSISTLTIQRTEQRDSAMYRCASSFFHGDEQFFGPGTRLTVL.

The V gene is TRBV4-1, the J gene TRBJ2-2; D remains unclear. The V gene lost 1 base and the J gene lost 8 bases, with 5 bases spanning the gap. CDR3 length: 12 amino acids. The V gene's germline CDR1 is MGHRA and CDR2 YSYEKL. CDR3 loop: CASSQVGGELFF. The CDR3 bases are TGCGCCAGCAGCCAAGTCGGAGGGGAGCTGTTTTTT.

The J gene is TRBJ2-3, the V gene TRBV9, with D possibly being TRBD1 (6 bases). CDR1 is SGDLS, CDR2 YYNGEE, per germline. This CDR3 region has 14 residues. Trimming took 3 bases from V and 1 from J, leaving 9 bases between them. DNA of the CDR3: TGTGCCAGCAGCGGGACAGCGGGCACAGATACGCAGTATTTT. The encoded protein is CASSGTAGTDTQYF. Combining the CDR3 with reference TRBV9 and TRBJ2-3 gives the whole variable domain DSGVTQTPKHLITATGQRVTLRCSPRSGDLSVYWYQQSLDQGLQFLIQYYNGEERAKGNILERFSAQQFPDLHSELNLSSLELGDSALYFCASSGTAGTDTQYFGPGTRLTVL.

The V and J genes are TRBV7-9 and TRBJ2-4; tentatively, D is TRBD1 or TRBD2 (5 bases each). CDR1 is SEHNR and CDR2 is FQNEAQ in the germline V gene (reference sequence). CDR3 length equals 17 residues. The V gene lost 5 bases and the J gene lost 2 bases, with 19 bases spanning the gap. CDR3 region: CASSPRPGTDTKNIQYF. CDR3 nucleotide sequence: TGTGCCAGCAGCCCGCGACCCGGGACGGATACCAAAAACATTCAGTACTTC. Together with reference TRBV7-9 and TRBJ2-4, the CDR3 gives the full variable domain: DTGVSQNPRHKITKRGQNVTFRCDPISEHNRLYWYRQTLGQGPEFLTYFQNEAQLEKSRLLSDRFSAERPKGSFSTLEIQRTEQGDSAMYLCASSPRPGTDTKNIQYFGAGTRLSVL.

DNA for the CDR3: TGCGCCAGCAGCTGGACGTGGGGGGCTGGAGAGACCCAGTACTTC. Translated: CASSWTWGAGETQYF. The chain joins TRBV5-1 to TRBJ2-5, with D tentatively TRBD1 or TRBD2 (6 bases each). Germline loops: CDR1 SGHRS, CDR2 YFSETQ. Between the trimmed V and J ends, which lost 3 bases and 4 bases, there was a span of 16 bases. The CDR3 has 15 amino acids.

The gene calls are TRBV15 and TRBJ2-5, with 12 nucleotides matching TRBD2. In germline, CDR1 is LNHNV, CDR2 YYDKDF (reference sequence). V was clipped by 6 bases and J by 5 bases; unmatched bases: 7. CDR3 length: 15 amino acids. CDR3 amino acids: CATRPLAGGPETQYF. Written as DNA, the CDR3 is TGTGCCACCAGGCCCCTAGCGGGGGGGCCGGAGACCCAGTACTTC.

V and J are TRBV12-2 and TRBJ2-7; the table's D gene call, TRBD1, was not cross checked with the DNA. TRBV12-2 is given as a pseudogene. CDR3 size: 17 residues. The CDR3 sequence is CASRPSWGTGYSYEQYF. CDR3 in DNA: TGTGCAAGTCGCCCAAGTTGGGGGACAGGATATTCCTACGAGCAGTACTTC.

The chain recombines TRBV4-2 with TRBJ2-3, with TRBD1 matching over 7 bases. V shed 1 base, J shed 4 bases, and the junction held 2 bases outside the gene matches. Germline V CDR1 and CDR2: LGHNA, YNFKEQ. The CDR3 loop spans 14 amino acids. The CDR3 DNA is TGTGCCAGCAGCCAAGTCCAGGGGGCAGATACGCAGTATTTT. Its translation is CASSQVQGADTQYF.

The chain links TRBV7-6 to TRBJ2-3, with D unresolved. V lost 4 bases and J 0 bases, leaving 5 bases between the germline ends. CDR1 and CDR2 from the germline V gene are SGHVS and FNYEAQ. The CDR3 covers 13 residues. This chain's CDR3 is CASSSASTDTQYF. The CDR3 bases are TGTGCCAGCAGCTCCGCTAGCACAGATACGCAGTATTTT.

V is TRBV27 and J is TRBJ1-1; the D gene is possibly TRBD1 (6 bases). In germline, CDR1 is MNHEY, CDR2 SMNVEV (reference sequence). This CDR3 has 14 amino acids. The V end lost 4 bases, the J end lost 7 bases, and 16 bases lay between the germline ends. CDR3 DNA: TGTGCCAGCAGTTCCCGGACAGTAAATGGTGAAGCTTTCTTT. As protein: CASSSRTVNGEAFF.

J is TRBJ1-4 and V is TRBV4-3, with D possibly matching TRBD1 (5 bases). Trimming cost V 1 base and J 0 bases, with 9 bases left between them. Germline assignment: CDR1 LGHNA and CDR2 YSLEER. The CDR3 sequence is 16 residues long. CDR3 in DNA: TGCGCCAGCAGCCAAGGGGTCAGGGCAACTAATGAAAAACTGTTTTTT. This sequence encodes CASSQGVRATNEKLFF.

This clone was seen only once. V and J are TRBV2 and TRBJ2-3, with D tentatively TRBD1 (5 bases). The CDR3 covers 13 residues. Germline assignment: CDR1 SNHLY and CDR2 FYNNEI. V was pared by 9 bases and J by 0 bases, with 10 bases between. The CDR3 nucleotides are TGTGCCAGTTGTAGGGGAAGCACAGATACGCAGTATTTT. As protein: CASCRGSTDTQYF.

This clone appeared many times. V gene TRBV12-3 or TRBV12-4 combines with J gene TRBJ1-1; D is possibly TRBD1 (6 bases). V lost 6 bases, J lost 1 base, and 9 bases lay in between. The CDR3 consists of 13 residues. CDR3 DNA sequence: TGTGCCAGCAGCAAGGGACAGAACACTGAAGCTTTCTTT. It yields the protein CASSKGQNTEAFF.

The chain recombines TRBV4-3 with TRBJ1-6; a weak D match, TRBD1 (6 bases). This CDR3 spans 18 amino acids. Trimming cost V 2 bases and J 6 bases, with 20 bases left between them. CDR1 and CDR2 (germline): LGHNA, YSLEER. The CDR3: CASSQSTTGRGINSPLHF. The DNA for the CDR3 is TGCGCCAGCAGCCAAAGTACTACAGGGAGGGGGATTAATTCACCCCTCCACTTT.

The table lists this clone with a count of one. The chain combines TRBV29-1 with TRBJ2-1; TRBD2 matches 8 bases. The CDR3 is 13 residues long. Unmatched junction bases numbered 5, after V lost 1 base and J lost 9 bases. Germline lookup yields CDR1 SQVTM and CDR2 ANQGSEA. CDR3 sequence (DNA): TGCAGCGTTGAAGGATCGGGAGGGGGTGAGCAGTTCTTC. It is translated as CSVEGSGGGEQFF.

This chain joins TRBV9 and TRBJ1-3; the D is unclear. CDR3 size: 14 residues. CDR1 SGDLS and CDR2 YYNGEE come from the germline V gene. Trimming removed 3 bases from V and 0 bases from J, with 7 bases in between. The CDR3 DNA reads TGTGCCAGCAGCGAAGGTGCCTCTGGAAACACCATATATTTT. Translated: CASSEGASGNTIYF.

The chain employs TRBV16 and TRBJ1-5, with 7 nucleotides matching TRBD1. The germline gives CDR1 KGHSY, CDR2 FQNENV. Trimming at V came to 4 bases and at J to 3 bases, leaving 3 bases not matched to a gene. This CDR3 region has 14 residues. The CDR3 DNA reads as TGTGCCAGCAGCCCGGGGACAGACAATCAGCCCCAGCATTTT. This sequence encodes CASSPGTDNQPQHF.